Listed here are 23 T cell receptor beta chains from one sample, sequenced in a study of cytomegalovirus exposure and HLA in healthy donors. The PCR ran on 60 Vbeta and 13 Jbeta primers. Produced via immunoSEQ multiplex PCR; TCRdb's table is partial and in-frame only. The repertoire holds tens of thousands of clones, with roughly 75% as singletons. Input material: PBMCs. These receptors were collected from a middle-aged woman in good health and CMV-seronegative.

CDR3 region: CASTRGLAGGASSYEQYF. The DNA for the CDR3 is TGTGCCAGCACCCGGGGACTAGCGGGGGGCGCCAGCTCCTACGAGCAGTACTTC. This chain links TRBV13 with TRBJ2-7; 15 nucleotides align to TRBD2. This CDR3 is 18 amino acids long. With V trimmed by 7 bases and J by 0 bases, 10 bases remained unmatched. The V gene's germline CDR1 is PRHDT and CDR2 FYEKMQ (reference sequence).

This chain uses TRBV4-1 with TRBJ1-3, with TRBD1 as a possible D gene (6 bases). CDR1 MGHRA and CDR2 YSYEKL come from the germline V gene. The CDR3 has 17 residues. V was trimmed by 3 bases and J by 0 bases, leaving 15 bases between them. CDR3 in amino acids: CASSHPWTESSGNTIYF. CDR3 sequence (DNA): TGCGCCAGCAGCCACCCGTGGACAGAGAGCTCTGGAAACACCATATATTTT.

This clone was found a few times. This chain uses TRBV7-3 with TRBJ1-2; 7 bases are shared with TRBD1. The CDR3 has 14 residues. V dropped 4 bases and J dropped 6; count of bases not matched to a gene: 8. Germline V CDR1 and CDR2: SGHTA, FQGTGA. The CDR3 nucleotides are TGTGCCAGCAGCTCTGGACAGGAGGTTGATGGCTACACCTTC. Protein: CASSSGQEVDGYTF.

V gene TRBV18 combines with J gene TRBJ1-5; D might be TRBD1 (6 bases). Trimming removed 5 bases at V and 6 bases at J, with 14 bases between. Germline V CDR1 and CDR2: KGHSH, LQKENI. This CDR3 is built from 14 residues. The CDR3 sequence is CASSLQGWGQPQHF. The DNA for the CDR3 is TGTGCCAGCTCATTACAGGGTTGGGGTCAGCCCCAGCATTTT.

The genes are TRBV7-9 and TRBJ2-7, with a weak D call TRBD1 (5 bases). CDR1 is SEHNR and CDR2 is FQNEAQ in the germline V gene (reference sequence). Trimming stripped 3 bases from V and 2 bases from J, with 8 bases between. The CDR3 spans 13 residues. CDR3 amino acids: CASSLGRTYEQYF. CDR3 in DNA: TGTGCCAGCAGCTTGGGGCGAACCTACGAGCAGTACTTC.

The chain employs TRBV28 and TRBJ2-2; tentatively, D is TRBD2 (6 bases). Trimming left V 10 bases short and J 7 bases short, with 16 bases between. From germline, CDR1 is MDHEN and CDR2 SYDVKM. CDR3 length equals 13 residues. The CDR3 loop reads CAIRPGAVGELFF. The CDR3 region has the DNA TGTGCCATCCGTCCGGGAGCGGTCGGGGAGCTGTTTTTT.

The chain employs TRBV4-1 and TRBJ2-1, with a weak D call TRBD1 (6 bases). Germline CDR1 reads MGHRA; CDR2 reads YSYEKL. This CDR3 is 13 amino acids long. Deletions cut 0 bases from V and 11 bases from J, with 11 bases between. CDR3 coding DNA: TGCGCCAGCAGCCAAGATAAAACAGGGAAGCAGTTCTTC. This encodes CASSQDKTGKQFF.

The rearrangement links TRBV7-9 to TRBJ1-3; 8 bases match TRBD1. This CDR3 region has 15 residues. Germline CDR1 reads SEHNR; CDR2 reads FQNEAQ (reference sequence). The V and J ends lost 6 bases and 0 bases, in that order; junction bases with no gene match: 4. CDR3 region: CASSAQGGSGNTIYF. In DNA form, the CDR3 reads TGTGCCAGCAGTGCACAGGGGGGCTCTGGAAACACCATATATTTT. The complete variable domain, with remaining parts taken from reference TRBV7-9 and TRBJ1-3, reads DTGVSQNPRHKITKRGQNVTFRCDPISEHNRLYWYRQTLGQGPEFLTYFQNEAQLEKSRLLSDRFSAERPKGSFSTLEIQRTEQGDSAMYLCASSAQGGSGNTIYFGEGSWLTVV.

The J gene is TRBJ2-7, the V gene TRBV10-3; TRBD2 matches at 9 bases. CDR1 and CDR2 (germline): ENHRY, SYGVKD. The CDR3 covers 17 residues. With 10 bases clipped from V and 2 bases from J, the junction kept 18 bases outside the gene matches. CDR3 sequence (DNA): TGTGCCACAGGGCGAAGCGGGGGGACGACCGCCCCCTACGAGCAGTACTTC. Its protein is CATGRSGGTTAPYEQYF.

The CDR3 protein is CASSSYGGTYEQYF. CDR3 nucleotides: TGTGCCAGCAGCTCTTATGGGGGCACCTACGAGCAGTACTTC. The genes are TRBV7-3 and TRBJ2-7; D is possibly TRBD1 (6 bases). Germline CDR1 is SGHTA and CDR2 is FQGTGA. This CDR3 is 14 amino acids long. V was cut by 4 bases and J by 2 bases, with 12 bases left in between.

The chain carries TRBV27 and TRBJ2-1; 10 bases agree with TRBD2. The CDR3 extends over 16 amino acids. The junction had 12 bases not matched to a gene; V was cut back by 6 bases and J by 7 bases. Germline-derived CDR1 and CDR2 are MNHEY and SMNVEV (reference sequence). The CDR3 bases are TGTGCCAGCAGCATCGCCCGAGTAGCGGGAGGAAATGAGCAGTTCTTC. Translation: CASSIARVAGGNEQFF.

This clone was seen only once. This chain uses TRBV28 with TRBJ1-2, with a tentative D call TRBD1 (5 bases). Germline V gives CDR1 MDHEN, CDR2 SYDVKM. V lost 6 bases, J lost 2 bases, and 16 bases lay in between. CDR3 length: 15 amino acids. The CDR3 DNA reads TGTGCCAGCAGCTCCTTCGGACAACTCAACTATGGCTACACCTTC. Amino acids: CASSSFGQLNYGYTF.

CDR3 amino acids: CASSPIGQYEQYF. The CDR3 DNA is TGCGCCAGCAGCCCCATTGGACAATACGAGCAGTACTTC. The chain combines TRBV5-1 with TRBJ2-7, with D maybe TRBD1 (5 bases). The CDR3 is made up of 13 amino acids. The V gene's germline CDR1 is SGHRS and CDR2 YFSETQ. Trimming pared 4 bases from V and 4 bases from J, leaving 12 bases between.

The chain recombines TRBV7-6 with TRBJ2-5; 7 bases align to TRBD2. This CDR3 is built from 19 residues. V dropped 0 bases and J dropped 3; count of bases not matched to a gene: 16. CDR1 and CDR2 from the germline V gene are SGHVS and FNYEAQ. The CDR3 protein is CASSLAASGLREWEETQYF. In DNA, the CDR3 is TGTGCCAGCAGCTTAGCGGCCTCCGGGTTGCGGGAGTGGGAAGAGACCCAGTACTTC.

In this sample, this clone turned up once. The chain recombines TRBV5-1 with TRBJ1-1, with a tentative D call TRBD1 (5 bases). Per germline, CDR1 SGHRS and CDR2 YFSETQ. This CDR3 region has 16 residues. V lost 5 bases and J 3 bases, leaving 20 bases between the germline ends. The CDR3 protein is CASRFGDGRDYTEAFF. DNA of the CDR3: TGCGCCAGCAGATTTGGAGACGGCAGGGACTACACTGAAGCTTTCTTT.

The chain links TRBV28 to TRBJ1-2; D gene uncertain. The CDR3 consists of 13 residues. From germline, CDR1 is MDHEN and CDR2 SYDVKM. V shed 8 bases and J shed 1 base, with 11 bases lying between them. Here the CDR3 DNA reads TGTGCCAGCCAGTACCCCAGTAACTATGGCTACACCTTC. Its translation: CASQYPSNYGYTF.

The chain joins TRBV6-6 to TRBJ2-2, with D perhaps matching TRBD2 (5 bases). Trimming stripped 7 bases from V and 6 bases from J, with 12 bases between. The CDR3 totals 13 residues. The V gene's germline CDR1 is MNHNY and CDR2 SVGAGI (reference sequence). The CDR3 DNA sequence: TGTGCCAGCACCCGCAGCGGCGCCGGGGAGCTGTTTTTT. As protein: CASTRSGAGELFF.

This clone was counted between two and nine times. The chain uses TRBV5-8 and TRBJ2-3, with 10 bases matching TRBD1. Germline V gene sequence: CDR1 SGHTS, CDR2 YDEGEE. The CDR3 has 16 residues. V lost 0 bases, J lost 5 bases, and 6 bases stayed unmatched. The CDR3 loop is CASSLGQGAIRDTQYF. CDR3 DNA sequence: TGTGCCAGCAGCTTGGGACAGGGGGCGATAAGAGATACGCAGTATTTT.

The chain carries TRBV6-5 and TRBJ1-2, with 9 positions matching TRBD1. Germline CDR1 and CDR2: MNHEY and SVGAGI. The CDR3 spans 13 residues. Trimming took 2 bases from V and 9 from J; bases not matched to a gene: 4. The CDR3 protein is CASSYDRGASYTF. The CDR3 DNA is TGTGCCAGCAGTTACGACAGGGGGGCGAGCTACACCTTC.

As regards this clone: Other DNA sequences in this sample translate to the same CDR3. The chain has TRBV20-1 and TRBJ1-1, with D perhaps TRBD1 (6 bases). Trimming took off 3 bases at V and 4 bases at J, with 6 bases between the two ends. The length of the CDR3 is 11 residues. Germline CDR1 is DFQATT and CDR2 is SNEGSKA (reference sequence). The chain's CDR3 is CSASRGTEAFF. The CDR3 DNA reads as TGCAGTGCTAGCAGGGGCACTGAAGCTTTCTTT.

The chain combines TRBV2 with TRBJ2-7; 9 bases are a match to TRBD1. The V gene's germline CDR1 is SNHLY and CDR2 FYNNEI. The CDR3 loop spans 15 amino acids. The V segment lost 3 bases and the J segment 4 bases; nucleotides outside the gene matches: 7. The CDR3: CASSEGTGLGYEQYF. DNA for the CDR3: TGTGCCAGCAGTGAGGGGACAGGGTTGGGTTACGAGCAGTACTTC. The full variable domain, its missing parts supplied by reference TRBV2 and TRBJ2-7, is EPEVTQTPSHQVTQMGQEVILRCVPISNHLYFYWYRQILGQKVEFLVSFYNNEISEKSEIFDDQFSVERPDGSNFTLKIRSTKLEDSAMYFCASSEGTGLGYEQYFGPGTRLTVT.

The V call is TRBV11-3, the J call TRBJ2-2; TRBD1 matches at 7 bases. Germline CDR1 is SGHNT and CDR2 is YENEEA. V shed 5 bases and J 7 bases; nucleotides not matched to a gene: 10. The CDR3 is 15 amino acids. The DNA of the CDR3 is TGTGCCAGCAGCCCGCGACAGGGTCGGAACGGGGAGCTGTTTTTT. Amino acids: CASSPRQGRNGELFF. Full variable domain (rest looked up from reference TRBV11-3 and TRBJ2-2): EAGVVQSPRYKIIEKKQPVAFWCNPISGHNTLYWYLQNLGQGPELLIRYENEEAVDDSQLPKDRFSAERLKGVDSTLKIQPAELGDSAVYLCASSPRQGRNGELFFGEGSRLTVL.

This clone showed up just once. The CDR3 here is CASSNWPGGTGELFF. CDR3 in DNA: TGTGCCAGCAGTAACTGGCCAGGGGGCACCGGGGAGCTGTTTTTT. J is TRBJ2-2 and V is TRBV28; 7 nucleotides align to TRBD1. Germline CDR1 and CDR2: MDHEN and SYDVKM. The length of the CDR3 is 15 residues. Trimming took 5 bases from V and 4 from J; bases not matched to a gene: 7. Together with reference TRBV28 and TRBJ2-2, the CDR3 gives the full variable domain: DVKVTQSSRYLVKRTGEKVFLECVQDMDHENMFWYRQDPGLGLRLIYFSYDVKMKEKGDIPEGYSVSREKKERFSLILESASTNQTSMYLCASSNWPGGTGELFFGEGSRLTVL.